The source of this T cell receptor beta chain is a study of T cells in Graves' hyperthyroidism and ophthalmopathy. Study summary: Peripheral blood collection took place at initial diagnosis, before any treatment.

At least 3 on the Clinical Activity Score was recorded for ophthalmopathy patients, who also had NOSPECS grade at least 4 and duration under 3 months. Trimming took off 4 bases at V and 1 base at J, with 20 bases between the two ends. The CDR3 length is 17 residues. CDR1 and CDR2 from the germline V gene are SGHNT and YYREEE (reference sequence). This clonotype was counted between two and nine times. Its antigen is not identified. Study-wide findings and caveats: The model forecast ophthalmopathy, anticipating it by a median approximately 7 months before onset. In blood, most of the thyroid clonotypes expanded above 0.001 were also present.

Researchers amplified the TCR beta CDR3 regions from RNA transcripts. The primer set for the first-round RT-PCR of the TCR CDR3 was HTBI. TCRdb ran MiXCR on the multiplex PCR reads and lists one entry per CDR3 protein. The sample carries around 350,000 distinct CDR3 sequences, roughly 15% recorded once. V usage is TRBV5-4 and J usage is TRBJ2-5; D is possibly TRBD2 (6 bases). The sample was blood. This receptor was identified in a woman in her thirties with Graves' ophthalmopathy. CDR3 sequence: CASSPLPRGGIQETQYF. The DNA of the CDR3 is TGTGCCAGCAGCCCCCTACCCCGTGGGGGGATCCAAGAGACCCAGTACTTC.